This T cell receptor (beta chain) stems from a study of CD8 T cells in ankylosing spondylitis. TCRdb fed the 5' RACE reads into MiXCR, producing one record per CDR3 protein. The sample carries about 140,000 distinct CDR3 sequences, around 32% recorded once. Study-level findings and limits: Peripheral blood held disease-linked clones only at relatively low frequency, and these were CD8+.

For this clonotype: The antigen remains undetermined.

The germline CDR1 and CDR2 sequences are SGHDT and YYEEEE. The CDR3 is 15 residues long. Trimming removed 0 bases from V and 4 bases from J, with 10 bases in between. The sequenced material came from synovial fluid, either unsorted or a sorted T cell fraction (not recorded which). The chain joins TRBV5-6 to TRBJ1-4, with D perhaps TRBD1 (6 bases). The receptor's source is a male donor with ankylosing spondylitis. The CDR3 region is CASSLGTAYNEKLFF. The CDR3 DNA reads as TGTGCCAGCAGCTTGGGGACAGCCTATAATGAAAAACTGTTTTTT.